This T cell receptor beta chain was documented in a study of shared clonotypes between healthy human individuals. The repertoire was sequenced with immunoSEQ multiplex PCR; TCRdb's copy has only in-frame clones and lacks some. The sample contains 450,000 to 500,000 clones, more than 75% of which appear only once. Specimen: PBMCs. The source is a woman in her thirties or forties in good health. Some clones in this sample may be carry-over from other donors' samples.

CDR3 amino acids: CATSRGWSYEQYF. As DNA, the CDR3 is TGTGCCACCAGCAGAGGTTGGTCCTACGAGCAGTACTTC. V usage is TRBV15 and J usage is TRBJ2-7; D remains ambiguous. The V gene's germline CDR1 is LNHNV and CDR2 YYDKDF (reference sequence). V lost 1 base and J lost 1, with 5 bases in between. The CDR3 extends over 13 amino acids.